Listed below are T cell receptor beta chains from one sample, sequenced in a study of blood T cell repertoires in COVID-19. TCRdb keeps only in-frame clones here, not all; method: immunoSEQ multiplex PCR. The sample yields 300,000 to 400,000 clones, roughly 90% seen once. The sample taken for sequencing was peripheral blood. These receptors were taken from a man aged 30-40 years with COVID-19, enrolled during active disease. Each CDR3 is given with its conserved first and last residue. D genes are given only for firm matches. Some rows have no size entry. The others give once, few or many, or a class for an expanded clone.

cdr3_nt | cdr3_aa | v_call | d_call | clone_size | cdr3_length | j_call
TGTGCCAGCAGCTTGGACAGGGTAGCTGAAGCTTTCTTT | CASSLDRVAEAFF | TRBV5-4 | NA | NA | 13 | TRBJ1-1
TGCAGCGTTGTACGGGACTACCGGGTGGGCACAGATACGCAGTATTTT | CSVVRDYRVGTDTQYF | TRBV29-1 | TRBD2 | NA | 16 | TRBJ2-3
TGTGCCATCAGTGAGACACAGACCTACGAGCAGTACTTC | CAISETQTYEQYF | TRBV10-3 | NA | once | 13 | TRBJ2-7
TGTGCCAGCAGCTCAGGGACAGGGCACCTTTACGAGCAGTACTTC | CASSSGTGHLYEQYF | TRBV5-4 | TRBD1 | NA | 15 | TRBJ2-7
TGTGCCAGTATCCCGGGACTAGCGGGGGGCCGGAATGAGCAGTTCTTC | CASIPGLAGGRNEQFF | TRBV19 | TRBD2 | NA | 16 | TRBJ2-1
TGTGCCAGTAGTATTTTCTTGGGCAGTCACTACGAGCAGTACTTC | CASSIFLGSHYEQYF | TRBV19 | NA | few | 15 | TRBJ2-7
TGTGCCACCAGCAAGGGCGGGGGAACAGATACGCAGTATTTT | CATSKGGGTDTQYF | TRBV15 | TRBD2 | NA | 14 | TRBJ2-3
TGTGCCAGTAGTATTTCCAGCTCCTACGAGCAGTACTTC | CASSISSSYEQYF | TRBV19 | NA | NA | 13 | TRBJ2-7
TGTGCCAGCAGCCCTACTAGCGGGAGTTATCAAGAGACCCAGTACTTC | CASSPTSGSYQETQYF | TRBV6-2/TRBV6-3 | TRBD2 | NA | 16 | TRBJ2-5
TGTGCCAGCAGCTTATCGTCGGATCAGCCCCAGCATTTT | CASSLSSDQPQHF | TRBV7-8 | NA | NA | 13 | TRBJ1-5
TGTGCCACCAGTGCCCGTGACTACTCCTACAATGAGCAGTTCTTC | CATSARDYSYNEQFF | TRBV24-1 | NA | NA | 15 | TRBJ2-1
TGTGCCAGCAGTCACGGAAGGGGGGGGCCCTACGAGCAGTACTTC | CASSHGRGGPYEQYF | TRBV28 | NA | NA | 15 | TRBJ2-7
TGTGCCACCTTCACCGCTCAGGGGGGCTATGTAACTGAAGCTTTCTTT | CATFTAQGGYVTEAFF | TRBV7-9 | TRBD1 | NA | 16 | TRBJ1-1
TGTGCCAGCAGCTTCTCAGACAGGTCCTACGAGCAGTACTTC | CASSFSDRSYEQYF | TRBV7-2 | NA | NA | 14 | TRBJ2-7
TGTGCCAGCAGTATCGCCTACGGGTACGAGCAGTACTTC | CASSIAYGYEQYF | TRBV27 | NA | NA | 13 | TRBJ2-7
TGTGCCAGTAGTATCCGAGGGCTGAACACTGAAGCTTTCTTT | CASSIRGLNTEAFF | TRBV19 | NA | NA | 14 | TRBJ1-1
TGTGCCAGCCTTACTTGGACCCGGCGGGATGAAAAACTGTTTTTT | CASLTWTRRDEKLFF | TRBV6-6 | NA | NA | 15 | TRBJ1-4
TGCGCCAGCAGCCAAGATGGGGGGGAATATGGCTACACCTTC | CASSQDGGEYGYTF | TRBV4-1 | NA | NA | 14 | TRBJ1-2
TGCAGCGTTACCGGGACAGGGGGTGGGGCTTTCTTT | CSVTGTGGGAFF | TRBV29-1 | TRBD1 | NA | 12 | TRBJ1-1
TGTGCCAGCAGTCCGGTCCCGACCCTGGACAGGGTTCGTTCACCCCTCCACTTT | CASSPVPTLDRVRSPLHF | TRBV6-2/TRBV6-3 | TRBD1 | NA | 18 | TRBJ1-6
TGTGCCAGCAGCTTTGGGGCGGGAGCTCGGACCGGGGAGCTGTTTTTT | CASSFGAGARTGELFF | TRBV5-6 | TRBD2 | NA | 16 | TRBJ2-2
TGTGCCAGTAAATATGAAACTCACTCCTACGAGCAGTACTTC | CASKYETHSYEQYF | TRBV19 | NA | NA | 14 | TRBJ2-7
TGTGCCAGTAGTCGTGGCGGCTACACCTTC | CASSRGGYTF | TRBV19 | NA | NA | 10 | TRBJ1-2
TGTGCCAGCAGCTACCCACAGGGGGCGCAGTTCTTC | CASSYPQGAQFF | TRBV7-3 | TRBD1 | once | 12 | TRBJ2-1
TGTGCCAGCAGTTCCGGACTAGCGGGAGGACGGGAGACCCAGTACTTC | CASSSGLAGGRETQYF | TRBV6-5 | TRBD2 | few | 16 | TRBJ2-5
TGTGCCAGCAGTTACAGGGCAGGGGAGGGCGGCTACACCTTC | CASSYRAGEGGYTF | TRBV6-5 | NA | NA | 14 | TRBJ1-2
TGTGCCAGTAGCATACTCCCCCAAGAGACCCAGTACTTC | CASSILPQETQYF | TRBV19 | NA | NA | 13 | TRBJ2-5
TGTGCCAGCAGCCAAGACCTAACTAGCAGCTACGAGCAGTACTTC | CASSQDLTSSYEQYF | TRBV4-2 | NA | few | 15 | TRBJ2-7
TGCGCCAGCAGCCAAGATAGCCTTGGACAGGGGAGCTCCTACGAGCAGTACTTC | CASSQDSLGQGSSYEQYF | TRBV4-3 | TRBD1 | once | 18 | TRBJ2-7
TGCGCCAGCAGCCAAATAACAGGGGGGGACACTGAAGCTTTCTTT | CASSQITGGDTEAFF | TRBV4-3 | TRBD1 | NA | 15 | TRBJ1-1
TGTGCCAGCCGCCCCCAGGGTAGGGGGAACAATGAGCAGTTCTTC | CASRPQGRGNNEQFF | TRBV28 | NA | NA | 15 | TRBJ2-1
TGTGCCAGTAAAACTGGCGGGAGTAGGTCCCACAATGAGCAGTTCTTC | CASKTGGSRSHNEQFF | TRBV19 | TRBD2 | NA | 16 | TRBJ2-1
TGCAGTGCTAGTTCGGCTAGCGGGATTAATGAGCAGTTCTTC | CSASSASGINEQFF | TRBV20-1 | TRBD2 | once | 14 | TRBJ2-1
TGTGCCAGCAGCCAACGACAGGGAGACACCGGGGAGCTGTTTTTT | CASSQRQGDTGELFF | TRBV3-1/TRBV3-2 | TRBD1 | NA | 15 | TRBJ2-2
TGTGCCAGCAGCTTCAGGACAGGGGGCACGGAAGAGACCCAGTACTTC | CASSFRTGGTEETQYF | TRBV5-4 | TRBD1 | NA | 16 | TRBJ2-5
TGCGCCAGCAGCCAAGATCTAGGGACAGGGTTATCTGGGTCTGGAAACACCATATATTTT | CASSQDLGTGLSGSGNTIYF | TRBV4-3 | TRBD1 | few | 20 | TRBJ1-3
TGTGCCAGCAGCTACGGACAGGGTCCTGGCTACACCTTC | CASSYGQGPGYTF | TRBV7-9 | TRBD1 | once | 13 | TRBJ1-2
TGTGCCAGCAGCCCGGGGGGGCGAGACGAGCAGTACTTC | CASSPGGRDEQYF | TRBV12-3/TRBV12-4 | TRBD2 | NA | 13 | TRBJ2-7
TGTGCCAGCAGTTTCTCGGGACAGGGGTTTGGCTACACCTTC | CASSFSGQGFGYTF | TRBV28 | TRBD1 | NA | 14 | TRBJ1-2
TGCAGTGCTAGTCCCTTAGCGGGACGGGGAGGTGATGAGCAGTTCTTC | CSASPLAGRGGDEQFF | TRBV20-1 | TRBD2 | few | 16 | TRBJ2-1
TGTGCCAGCAGCCCCCAGGGACAGGGGAAGGGGGGCTATGGCTACACCTTC | CASSPQGQGKGGYGYTF | TRBV7-2 | TRBD1 | NA | 17 | TRBJ1-2
TGTGCCAGTAGTTCGCCCGGCCGCGGGGAGACCCAGTACTTC | CASSSPGRGETQYF | TRBV19 | NA | NA | 14 | TRBJ2-5